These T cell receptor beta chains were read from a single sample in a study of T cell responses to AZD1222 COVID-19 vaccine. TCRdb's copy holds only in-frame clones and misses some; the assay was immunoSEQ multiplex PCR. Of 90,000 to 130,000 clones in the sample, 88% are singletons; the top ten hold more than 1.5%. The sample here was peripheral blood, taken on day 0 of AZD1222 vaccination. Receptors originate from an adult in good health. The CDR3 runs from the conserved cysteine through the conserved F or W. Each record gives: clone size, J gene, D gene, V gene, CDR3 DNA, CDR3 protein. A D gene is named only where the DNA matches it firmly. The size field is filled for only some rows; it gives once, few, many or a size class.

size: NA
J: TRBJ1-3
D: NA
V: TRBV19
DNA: TGTGCCAGTAGTATCCTACTCTGGTCTGGAAACACCATATATTTT
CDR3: CASSILLWSGNTIYF

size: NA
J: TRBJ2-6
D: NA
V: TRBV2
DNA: TGTGCCAGCAGTGACGTGACGGCTGGGGCCAACGTCCTGACTTTC
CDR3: CASSDVTAGANVLTF

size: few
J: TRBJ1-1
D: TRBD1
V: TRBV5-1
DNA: TGCGCCAGCAGCCCCGCCCTCGGGACAGCGAACACTGAAGCTTTCTTT
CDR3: CASSPALGTANTEAFF

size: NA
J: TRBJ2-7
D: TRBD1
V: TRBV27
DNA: TGTGCCAGCAGCTGGGACAGGGGTGTCGAGCAGTACTTC
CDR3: CASSWDRGVEQYF

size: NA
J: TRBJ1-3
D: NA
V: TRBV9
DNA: TGTGCCAGCAGCGCCCAAAACGGGGGGTCTGGAAACACCATATATTTT
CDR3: CASSAQNGGSGNTIYF

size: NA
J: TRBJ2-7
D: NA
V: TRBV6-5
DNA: TGTGCCAGCAGTCCCTACAGAATCTACGAGCAGTACTTC
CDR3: CASSPYRIYEQYF

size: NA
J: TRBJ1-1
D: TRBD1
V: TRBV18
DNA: TGTGCCAGCTCCCTAGGACAGGGCGGGAACACTGAAGCTTTCTTT
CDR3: CASSLGQGGNTEAFF

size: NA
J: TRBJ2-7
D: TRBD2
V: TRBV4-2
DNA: TGTGCCAGCAGCCAAGAGACTAGCGGGGGGTACGAGCAGTACTTC
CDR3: CASSQETSGGYEQYF

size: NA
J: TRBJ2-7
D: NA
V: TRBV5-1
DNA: TGCGCCGCCCGCAGGGATTCGGGGGAGCAGTACTTC
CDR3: CAARRDSGEQYF

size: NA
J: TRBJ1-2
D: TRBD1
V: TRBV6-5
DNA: TGTGCCAGCAGTCCGCCTTACAGGGGTATTCATGGCTACACCTTC
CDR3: CASSPPYRGIHGYTF

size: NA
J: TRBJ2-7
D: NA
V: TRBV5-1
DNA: TGCGCCAGCCGTGTGGGGTCCGGCTCCTACGAGCAGTACTTC
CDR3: CASRVGSGSYEQYF

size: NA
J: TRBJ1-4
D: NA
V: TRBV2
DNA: TGTGCCAGCAGTGGAGGGAGGGGAGGAGAAAAACTGTTTTTT
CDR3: CASSGGRGGEKLFF

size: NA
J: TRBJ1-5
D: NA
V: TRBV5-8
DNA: TGTGCCAGCAGCGCCGCTGGGACATCGGATGTTAGCAATCAGCCCCAGCATTTT
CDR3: CASSAAGTSDVSNQPQHF

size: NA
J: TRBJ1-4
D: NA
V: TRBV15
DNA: TGTGCCACCAGCAGAGATCCCCAGGAGGGGAGCAGAAAACTGTTTTTT
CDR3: CATSRDPQEGSRKLFF

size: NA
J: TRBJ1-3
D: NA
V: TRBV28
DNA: TGTGCCAGCAGTCCGGCGAGGTCGAAGGGAAACACCATATATTTT
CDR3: CASSPARSKGNTIYF

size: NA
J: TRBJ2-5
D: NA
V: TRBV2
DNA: TGTGCCAGCTCCCGGGACCTTGGGGAGACCCAGTACTTC
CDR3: CASSRDLGETQYF

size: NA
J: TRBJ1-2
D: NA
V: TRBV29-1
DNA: TGCAGCGTTGAAAGGGCCTCATCTGTTGGCTACACCTTC
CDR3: CSVERASSVGYTF